The rows below give T cell receptor beta chains drawn from one sample of a study of patients and donors after allogeneic stem cell transplantation. TCRdb independently ran MiXCR on the RT-PCR reads; one entry per CDR3 protein. In the table there are a few hundred thousand distinct CDR3 sequences, 38% of which are singletons. Sequencing was performed on blood, either unsorted or a sorted T cell fraction (not recorded which). All receptors come from a human donor who was either an allogeneic HSCT recipient or a stem cell or donor lymphocyte infusion donor (not recorded which). It is not recorded whose cells these are; they may come from a transplant donor. CDR3s include the opening cysteine and the closing phenylalanine or tryptophan. The D gene is left open where the match is weak. Not all rows give a size; the values are once, few, many and, for expanded clones, a class.

d_call,v_call,j_call,clone_size,cdr3_aa,cdr3_nt
-,TRBV3-1,TRBJ1-2,-,CASSQAAGAAYGYTF,TGTGCCAGCAGCCAAGCCGCTGGGGCAGCCTATGGCTACACCTTC
-,TRBV4-1,TRBJ1-1,-,CASSQAVMNTEAFF,TGCGCCAGCAGCCAAGCCGTGATGAACACTGAAGCTTTCTTT
-,TRBV20-1,TRBJ1-1,few,CSAKASPGAFF,TGCAGTGCAAAAGCGTCACCCGGAGCTTTCTTT
-,TRBV29-1,TRBJ2-5,few,CSASTVSQETQYF,TGCAGCGCCTCGACAGTTTCCCAAGAGACCCAGTACTTC
-,TRBV14,TRBJ1-2,-,CASSPSWRANYGYTF,TGTGCCAGCAGCCCTTCTTGGCGAGCTAACTATGGCTACACCTTC
TRBD1,TRBV29-1,TRBJ1-2,few,CSVERGQGFNYGYTF,TGCAGCGTTGAGAGGGGACAGGGATTTAACTATGGCTACACCTTC
TRBD1,TRBV20-1,TRBJ1-1,few,CSAMGTADTEAFF,TGCAGTGCTATGGGGACAGCGGACACTGAAGCTTTCTTT
-,TRBV12-3/TRBV12-4,TRBJ1-1,many,CASSLGVGTLLTGNTEAFF,TGTGCCAGCAGTTTGGGCGTGGGAACCCTTTTAACGGGGAACACTGAAGCTTTCTTT
-,TRBV7-2,TRBJ1-3,-,CASSPTSRTGNTIYF,TGTGCCAGCAGCCCGACTTCCAGAACTGGAAACACCATATATTTT
-,TRBV5-1,TRBJ1-4,once,CASSGPNREKLFF,TGCGCCAGCAGCGGTCCTAATCGTGAAAAACTGTTTTTT
-,TRBV12-3/TRBV12-4,TRBJ1-3,-,CASNQRARGNTIYF,TGTGCCAGCAATCAGAGAGCGCGAGGAAACACCATATATTTT
TRBD1,TRBV28,TRBJ1-4,-,CASSPGGGEKLFF,TGTGCCAGCAGTCCAGGGGGAGGTGAAAAACTGTTTTTT
-,TRBV20-1,TRBJ1-1,-,CSAREVGWGTEAFF,TGCAGTGCTAGAGAGGTTGGGTGGGGCACTGAAGCTTTCTTT
-,TRBV12-3/TRBV12-4,TRBJ2-3,few,CASIPRGATDTQYF,TGTGCCAGCATCCCACGGGGGGCCACAGATACGCAGTATTTT